This T cell receptor beta chain is drawn from a study of T cell responses to AZD1222 COVID-19 vaccine. Background on the study: Investigators merged groups given second doses at roughly 4 or roughly 12 weeks.

Note on this clone: Its antigen is still unknown.

Study findings and constraints: Nearly half of spike-specific TCRs reportedly go after variant regions that carry no mutations.

Produced via immunoSEQ multiplex PCR; TCRdb's table is partial and in-frame only. Of 150,000 or so clones listed, over 80% were seen once; the top ten hold under 2.5%. This sample comprised peripheral blood, obtained on day 0 of AZD1222 vaccination. The receptor's source is an adult in good health.

The CDR3 reads CASSYVSGTTSYEQYF. As DNA, the CDR3 is TGTGCCAGCAGTTACGTCTCCGGGACAACCTCCTACGAGCAGTACTTC. The chain recombines TRBV6-2 or TRBV6-3 with TRBJ2-7; TRBD1 might be the D (6 bases). The V and J ends lost 2 bases and 0 bases respectively, with 14 bases between them. Germline V CDR1 and CDR2: MNHEY, SVGEGT. The CDR3 runs 16 residues.